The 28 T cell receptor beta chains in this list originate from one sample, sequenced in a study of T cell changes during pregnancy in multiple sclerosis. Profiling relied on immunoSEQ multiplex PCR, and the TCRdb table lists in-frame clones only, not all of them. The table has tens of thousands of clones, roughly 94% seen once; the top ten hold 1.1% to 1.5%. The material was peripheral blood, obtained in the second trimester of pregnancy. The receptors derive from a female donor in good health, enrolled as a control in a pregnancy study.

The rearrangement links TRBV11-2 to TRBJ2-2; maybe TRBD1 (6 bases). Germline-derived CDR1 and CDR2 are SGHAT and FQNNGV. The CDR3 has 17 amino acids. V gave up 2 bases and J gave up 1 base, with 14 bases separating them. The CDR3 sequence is CASSLPLDSRNTGELFF. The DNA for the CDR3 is TGTGCCAGCAGCTTACCCTTGGACAGTAGGAACACCGGGGAGCTGTTTTTT.

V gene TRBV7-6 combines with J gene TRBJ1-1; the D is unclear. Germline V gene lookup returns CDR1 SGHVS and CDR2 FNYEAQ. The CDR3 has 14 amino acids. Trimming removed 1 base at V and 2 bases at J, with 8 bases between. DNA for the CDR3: TGTGCCAGCAGCTTAGACGGGAGCAACACTGAAGCTTTCTTT. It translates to CASSLDGSNTEAFF. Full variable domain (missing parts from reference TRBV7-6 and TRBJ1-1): GAGVSQSPRYKVTKRGQDVALRCDPISGHVSLYWYRQALGQGPEFLTYFNYEAQQDKSGLPNDRFSAERPEGSISTLTIQRTEQRDSAMYRCASSLDGSNTEAFFGQGTRLTVV.

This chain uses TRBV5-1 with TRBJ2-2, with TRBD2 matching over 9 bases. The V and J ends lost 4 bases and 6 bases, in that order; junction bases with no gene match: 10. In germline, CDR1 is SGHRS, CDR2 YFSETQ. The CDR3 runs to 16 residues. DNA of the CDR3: TGCGCCAGCAGCCCGGCCAAGGCTAGCGGGGCCGGGGAGCTGTTTTTT. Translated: CASSPAKASGAGELFF.

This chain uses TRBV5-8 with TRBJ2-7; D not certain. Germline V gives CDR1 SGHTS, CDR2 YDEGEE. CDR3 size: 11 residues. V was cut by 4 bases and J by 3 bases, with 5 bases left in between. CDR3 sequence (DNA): TGTGCCAGCAGCGTCTACTACGAGCAGTACTTC. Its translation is CASSVYYEQYF.

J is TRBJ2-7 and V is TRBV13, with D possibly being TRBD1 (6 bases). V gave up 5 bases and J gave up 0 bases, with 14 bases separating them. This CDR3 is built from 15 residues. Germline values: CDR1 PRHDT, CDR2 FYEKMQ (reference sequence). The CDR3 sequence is CASSPTGLSSYEQYF. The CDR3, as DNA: TGTGCCAGCAGCCCAACAGGGTTGAGCTCCTACGAGCAGTACTTC. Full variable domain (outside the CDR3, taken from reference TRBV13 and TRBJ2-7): AAGVIQSPRHLIKEKRETATLKCYPIPRHDTVYWYQQGPGQDPQFLISFYEKMQSDKGSIPDRFSAQQFSDYHSELNMSSLELGDSALYFCASSPTGLSSYEQYFGPGTRLTVT.

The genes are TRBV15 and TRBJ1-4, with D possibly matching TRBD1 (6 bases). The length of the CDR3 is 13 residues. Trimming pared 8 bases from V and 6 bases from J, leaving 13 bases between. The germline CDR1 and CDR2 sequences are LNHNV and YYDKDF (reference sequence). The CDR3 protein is CATRPGGYEKLFF. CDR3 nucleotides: TGTGCCACCCGGCCGGGGGGCTATGAAAAACTGTTTTTT. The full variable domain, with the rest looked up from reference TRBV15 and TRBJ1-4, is DAMVIQNPRYQVTQFGKPVTLSCSQTLNHNVMYWYQQKSSQAPKLLFHYYDKDFNNEADTPDNFQSRRPNTSFCFLDIRSPGLGDTAMYLCATRPGGYEKLFFGSGTQLSVL.

CDR3 nucleotide sequence: TGTGCCAGCAGATTTCAGTCCAGCAATCAGCCCCAGCATTTT. It specifies CASRFQSSNQPQHF. The rearrangement joins TRBV28 to TRBJ1-5; D call uncertain. In germline, CDR1 is MDHEN, CDR2 SYDVKM. This CDR3 has 14 amino acids. V was trimmed by 6 bases and J by 1 base, leaving 10 bases between them.

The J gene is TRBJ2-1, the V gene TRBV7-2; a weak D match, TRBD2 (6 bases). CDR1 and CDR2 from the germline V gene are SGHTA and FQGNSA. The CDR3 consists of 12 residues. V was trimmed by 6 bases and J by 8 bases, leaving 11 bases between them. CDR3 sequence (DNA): TGTGCCAGCAGTAAGGGGAGGTATGAGCAGTTCTTC. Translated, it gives CASSKGRYEQFF.

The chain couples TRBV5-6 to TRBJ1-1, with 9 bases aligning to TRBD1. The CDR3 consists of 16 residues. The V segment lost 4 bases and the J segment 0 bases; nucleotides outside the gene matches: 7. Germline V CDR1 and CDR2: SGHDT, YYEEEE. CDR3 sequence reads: CASSPPGQGLNTEAFF. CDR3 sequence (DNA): TGTGCCAGCAGCCCCCCGGGACAGGGACTGAACACTGAAGCTTTCTTT.

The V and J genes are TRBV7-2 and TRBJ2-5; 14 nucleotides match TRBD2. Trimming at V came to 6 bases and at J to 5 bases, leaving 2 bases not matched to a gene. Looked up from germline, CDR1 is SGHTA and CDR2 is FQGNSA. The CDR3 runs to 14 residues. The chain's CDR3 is CASSGTSGSETQYF. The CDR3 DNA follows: TGTGCCAGCAGTGGGACTAGCGGGAGTGAGACCCAGTACTTC.

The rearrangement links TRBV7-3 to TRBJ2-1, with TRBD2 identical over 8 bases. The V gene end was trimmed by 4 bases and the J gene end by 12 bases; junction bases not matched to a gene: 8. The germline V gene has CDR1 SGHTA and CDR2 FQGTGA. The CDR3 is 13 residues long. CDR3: CASSSGLAPGQFF. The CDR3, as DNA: TGTGCCAGCAGCTCCGGACTAGCCCCCGGGCAGTTCTTC.

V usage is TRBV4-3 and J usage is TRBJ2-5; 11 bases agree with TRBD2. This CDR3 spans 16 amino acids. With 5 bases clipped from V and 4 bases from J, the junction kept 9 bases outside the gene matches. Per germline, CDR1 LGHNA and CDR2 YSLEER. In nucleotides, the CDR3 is TGCGCCAGCAGCAAAGTAGCGGGAGGGCCGGGAGAGACCCAGTACTTC. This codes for CASSKVAGGPGETQYF.

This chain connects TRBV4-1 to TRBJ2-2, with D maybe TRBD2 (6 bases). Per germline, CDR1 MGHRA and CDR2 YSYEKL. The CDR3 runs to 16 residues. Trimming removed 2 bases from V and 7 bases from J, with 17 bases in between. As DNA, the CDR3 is TGCGCCAGCAGCCAATTAATCTGGCGGGGCGTCGGGGAGCTGTTTTTT. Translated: CASSQLIWRGVGELFF.

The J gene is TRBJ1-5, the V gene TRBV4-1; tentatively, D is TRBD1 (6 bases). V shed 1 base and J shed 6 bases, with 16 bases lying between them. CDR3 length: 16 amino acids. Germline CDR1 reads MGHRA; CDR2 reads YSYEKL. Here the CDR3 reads CASSQGENRAIQPQHF. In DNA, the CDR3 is TGCGCCAGCAGCCAAGGGGAAAACAGGGCGATTCAGCCCCAGCATTTT.

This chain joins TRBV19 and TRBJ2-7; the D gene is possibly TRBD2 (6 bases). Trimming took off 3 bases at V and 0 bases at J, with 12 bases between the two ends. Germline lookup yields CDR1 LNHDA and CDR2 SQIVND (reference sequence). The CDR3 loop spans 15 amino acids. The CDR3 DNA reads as TGTGCCAGTAGTATTCGCGGACTACGCTCCTACGAGCAGTACTTC. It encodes CASSIRGLRSYEQYF.

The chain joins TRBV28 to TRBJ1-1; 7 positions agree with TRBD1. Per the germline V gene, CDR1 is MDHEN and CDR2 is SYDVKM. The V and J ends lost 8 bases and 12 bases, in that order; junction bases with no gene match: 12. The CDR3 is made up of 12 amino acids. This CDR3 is CASYTGAGITFF. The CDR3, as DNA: TGTGCCAGCTATACAGGGGCGGGTATAACTTTCTTT.

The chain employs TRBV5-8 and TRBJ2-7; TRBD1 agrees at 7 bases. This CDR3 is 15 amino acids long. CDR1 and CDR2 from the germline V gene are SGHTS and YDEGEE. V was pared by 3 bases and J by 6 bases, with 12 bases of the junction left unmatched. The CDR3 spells CASSSGTGTEVEQYF. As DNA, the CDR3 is TGTGCCAGCAGCTCCGGAACCGGGACAGAAGTCGAGCAGTACTTC.

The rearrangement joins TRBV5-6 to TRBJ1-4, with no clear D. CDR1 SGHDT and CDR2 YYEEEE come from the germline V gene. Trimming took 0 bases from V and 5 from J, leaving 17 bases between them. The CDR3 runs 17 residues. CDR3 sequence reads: CASSLALLRGRNEKLFF. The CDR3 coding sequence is TGTGCCAGCAGCTTGGCCCTCCTTCGGGGTCGAAATGAAAAACTGTTTTTT.

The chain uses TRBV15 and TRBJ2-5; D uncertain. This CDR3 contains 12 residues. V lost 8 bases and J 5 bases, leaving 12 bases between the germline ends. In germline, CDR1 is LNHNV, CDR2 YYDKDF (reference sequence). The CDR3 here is CATSVSDETQYF. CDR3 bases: TGTGCCACCTCGGTCAGCGATGAGACCCAGTACTTC.

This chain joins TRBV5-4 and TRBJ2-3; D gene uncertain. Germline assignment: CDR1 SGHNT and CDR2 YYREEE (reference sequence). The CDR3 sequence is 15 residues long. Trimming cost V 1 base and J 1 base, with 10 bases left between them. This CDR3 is CASSLRVTGTDTQYF. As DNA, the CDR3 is TGTGCCAGCAGCTTGCGAGTAACAGGCACAGATACGCAGTATTTT. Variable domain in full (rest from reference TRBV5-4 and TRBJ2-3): ETGVTQSPTHLIKTRGQQVTLRCSSQSGHNTVSWYQQALGQGPQFIFQYYREEENGRGNFPPRFSGLQFPNYSSELNVNALELDDSALYLCASSLRVTGTDTQYFGPGTRLTVL.

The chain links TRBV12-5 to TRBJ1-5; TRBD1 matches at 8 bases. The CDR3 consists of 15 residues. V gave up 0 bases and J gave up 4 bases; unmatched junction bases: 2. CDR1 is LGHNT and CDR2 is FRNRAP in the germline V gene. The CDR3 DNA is TGTGCTAGTGGTTTGGTACAGGGGGGAAATCAGCCCCAGCATTTT. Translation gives CASGLVQGGNQPQHF. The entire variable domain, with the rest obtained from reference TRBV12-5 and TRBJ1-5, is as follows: DARVTQTPRHKVTEMGQEVTMRCQPILGHNTVFWYRQTMMQGLELLAYFRNRAPLDDSGMPKDRFSAEMPDATLATLKIQPSEPRDSAVYFCASGLVQGGNQPQHFGDGTRLSIL.

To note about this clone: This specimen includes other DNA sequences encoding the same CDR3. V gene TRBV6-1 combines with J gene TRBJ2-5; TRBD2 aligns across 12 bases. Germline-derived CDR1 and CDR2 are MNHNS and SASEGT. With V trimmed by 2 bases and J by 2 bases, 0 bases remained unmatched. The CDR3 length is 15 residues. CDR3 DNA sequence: TGTGCCAGCAGTGAACTAGCGGGAGGGCAAGAGACCCAGTACTTC. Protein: CASSELAGGQETQYF.

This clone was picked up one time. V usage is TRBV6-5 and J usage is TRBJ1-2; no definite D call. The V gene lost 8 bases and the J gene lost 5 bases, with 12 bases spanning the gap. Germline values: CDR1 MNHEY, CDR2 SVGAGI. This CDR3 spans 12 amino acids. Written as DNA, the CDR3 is TGTGCCAGCGTGGACGGGAATTATGGCTACACCTTC. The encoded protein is CASVDGNYGYTF.

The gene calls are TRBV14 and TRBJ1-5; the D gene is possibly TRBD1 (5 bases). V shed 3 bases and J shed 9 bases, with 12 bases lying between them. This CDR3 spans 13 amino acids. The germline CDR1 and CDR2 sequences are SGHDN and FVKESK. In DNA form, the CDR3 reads TGTGCCAGCAGCCAGGCGAGCCAGGGGCCCCAGCATTTT. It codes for CASSQASQGPQHF.

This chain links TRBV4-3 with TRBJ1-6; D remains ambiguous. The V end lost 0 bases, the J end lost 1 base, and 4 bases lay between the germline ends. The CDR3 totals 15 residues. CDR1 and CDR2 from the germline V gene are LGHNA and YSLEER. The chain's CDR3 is CASSQDGSYNSPLHF. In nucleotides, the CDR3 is TGCGCCAGCAGCCAAGACGGGTCCTATAATTCACCCCTCCACTTT.

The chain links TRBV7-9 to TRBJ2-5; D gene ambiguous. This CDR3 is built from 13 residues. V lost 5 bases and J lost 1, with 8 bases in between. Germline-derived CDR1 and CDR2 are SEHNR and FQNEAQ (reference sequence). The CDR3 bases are TGTGCCAGCAGCGCACCGGGCCAAGAGACCCAGTACTTC. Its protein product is CASSAPGQETQYF.

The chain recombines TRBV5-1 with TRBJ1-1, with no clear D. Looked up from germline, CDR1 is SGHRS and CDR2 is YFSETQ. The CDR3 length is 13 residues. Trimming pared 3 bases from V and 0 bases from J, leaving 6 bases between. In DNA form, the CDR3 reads TGCGCCAGCAGCTCCGGGGTGAACACTGAAGCTTTCTTT. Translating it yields CASSSGVNTEAFF.

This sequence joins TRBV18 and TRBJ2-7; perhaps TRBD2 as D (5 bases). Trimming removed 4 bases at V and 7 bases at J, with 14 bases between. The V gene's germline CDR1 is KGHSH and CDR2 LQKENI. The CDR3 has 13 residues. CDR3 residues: CASSQEVPGEQYF. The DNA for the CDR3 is TGTGCCAGCTCACAGGAGGTTCCCGGGGAGCAGTACTTC.